Listed below are T cell receptor beta chains from one sample, sequenced in a study of human T cells and chemical hapten exposure. A single record per CDR3 protein comes from TCRdb applying MiXCR to the RACE reads. The repertoire holds under 200,000 distinct CDR3 sequences, with approximately 14% as singletons. This specimen consisted of whole blood, obtained in connection with sensitization to the hapten diphenylcyclopropenone (DPC). The receptors here all came from a woman in her twenties or thirties with alopecia areata. Some clones in this sample may be carry-over from other donors' samples. Both conserved end residues are part of each CDR3. The D gene is left open where the match is weak. Clone size is not always given. Where it is, it says once, few, many or a class for expanded clones.

v_gene,d_gene,j_gene,abundance,CDR3aa,CDR3nt
TRBV6-2/TRBV6-3,.,TRBJ2-2,few,CASRQEGNTGELFF,TGTGCCAGCAGACAGGAGGGGAACACCGGGGAGCTGTTTTTT
TRBV12-3/TRBV12-4,.,TRBJ1-6,.,CASSQSVGHAPLHF,TGTGCCAGCAGTCAAAGTGTGGGACACGCACCCCTCCACTTT
TRBV29-1,.,TRBJ2-4,few,CSVGGHGLAKNIQYF,TGCAGCGTGGGAGGACACGGCCTAGCCAAAAACATTCAGTACTTC
TRBV10-3,.,TRBJ1-3,many,CAISVGPAPGNTIYF,TGTGCCATCAGTGTAGGTCCCGCTCCTGGAAACACCATATATTTT
TRBV28,.,TRBJ2-7,.,CASSYDRTEQYF,TGTGCCAGCAGCTATGACAGGACAGAGCAGTACTTC
TRBV6-6,TRBD1,TRBJ2-5,.,CASSYPTGQGQETQYF,TGTGCCAGCAGTTACCCAACCGGACAGGGTCAGGAGACCCAGTACTTC
TRBV5-1,.,TRBJ2-3,.,CASSPPRADTQYF,TGCGCCAGCAGCCCGCCTCGGGCAGATACGCAGTATTTT
TRBV24-1,TRBD1,TRBJ2-5,.,CATSDPGTEETQYF,TGTGCCACCAGTGACCCCGGGACAGAAGAGACCCAGTACTTC
TRBV4-2,.,TRBJ2-2,many,CASSQGGVYTGELFF,TGTGCCAGCAGCCAAGGAGGGGTGTACACCGGGGAGCTGTTTTTT
TRBV5-1,.,TRBJ1-5,many,CASSLEGGDQPQHF,TGCGCCAGCAGCTTGGAGGGAGGAGATCAGCCCCAGCATTTT
TRBV30,.,TRBJ1-1,.,CAWSAGPTEAFF,TGTGCCTGGAGTGCGGGACCCACTGAAGCTTTCTTT
TRBV5-6,.,TRBJ2-6,.,CASSLDLASGANVLTF,TGTGCCAGCAGCTTGGATTTGGCCTCTGGGGCCAACGTCCTGACTTTC
TRBV5-6,TRBD2,TRBJ2-2,.,CASSLVTPLAGGHTGELFF,TGTGCCAGCAGCTTGGTAACCCCTCTAGCGGGTGGCCACACCGGGGAGCTGTTTTTT
TRBV7-9,.,TRBJ1-2,few,CASSLGSYGYTF,TGTGCCAGCAGCTTAGGCAGCTATGGCTACACCTTC
TRBV20-1,TRBD1,TRBJ2-7,few,CSARVGTGWYEQYF,TGCAGTGCTAGAGTCGGGACAGGGTGGTACGAGCAGTACTTC
TRBV29-1,.,TRBJ2-3,.,CSVVLGDTQYF,TGCAGCGTTGTCCTGGGAGATACGCAGTATTTT
TRBV11-3,.,TRBJ2-6,few,CASSLGGGANVLTF,TGTGCCAGCAGCTTAGGCGGTGGGGCCAACGTCCTGACTTTC
TRBV21-1,.,TRBJ1-6,few,CASSKGGDSPLHF,TGTGCCAGCAGCAAAGGAGGAGATTCACCCCTCCACTTT
TRBV28,.,TRBJ1-5,.,CASSFLNNQPQHF,TGTGCCAGCAGTTTTTTGAACAATCAGCCCCAGCATTTT
TRBV29-1,TRBD2,TRBJ2-3,few,CSVGTNTDTQYF,TGCAGCGTCGGGACTAACACAGATACGCAGTATTTT
TRBV9,.,TRBJ1-3,few,CASSKDPNLTGNTIYF,TGTGCCAGCAGCAAGGACCCTAACCTCACCGGAAACACCATATATTTT
TRBV9,TRBD1,TRBJ1-3,few,CASSLRQGDGSGNTIYF,TGTGCCAGCAGCCTCCGACAGGGCGACGGCTCTGGAAACACCATATATTTT
TRBV12-3/TRBV12-4,.,TRBJ2-5,few,CASSLIPGEAQYF,TGTGCCAGCAGTTTAATTCCGGGAGAGGCCCAGTACTTC
TRBV19,TRBD2,TRBJ2-5,.,CASSIGLAGGETQYF,TGTGCCAGTAGTATTGGTCTAGCGGGAGGAGAGACCCAGTACTTC
TRBV7-6,.,TRBJ2-2,.,CASSSLEAGELFF,TGTGCCAGCAGCTCGCTCGAGGCCGGGGAGCTGTTTTTT
TRBV29-1,TRBD1,TRBJ2-3,.,CSVEPRTGSADTQYF,TGCAGCGTTGAACCTCGGACAGGATCAGCAGATACGCAGTATTTT
TRBV4-3,TRBD2,TRBJ2-5,.,CASSQELRGLGRETQYF,TGCGCCAGCAGCCAAGAACTGCGGGGGTTGGGGCGAGAGACCCAGTACTTC
TRBV6-2/TRBV6-3,.,TRBJ2-1,.,CASSSRRGTEIYNEQFF,TGTGCCAGCAGTTCCCGCCGGGGGACGGAGATTTACAATGAGCAGTTCTTC
TRBV20-1,TRBD1,TRBJ2-5,many,CSARGQTGLQETQYF,TGCAGTGCTAGAGGACAGACAGGGCTCCAAGAGACCCAGTACTTC